The 13 T cell receptor beta chains below were found in one sample sequenced in a study of blood T cell repertoires in COVID-19. Sequencing was performed with immunoSEQ multiplex PCR; in TCRdb, only in-frame clones are kept and a portion is missing. The sample has around 100,000 clones; around 89% are singletons. Material for sequencing was peripheral blood. The receptors here all came from a woman aged 50 to 60 with acute or convalescent COVID-19.

The chain couples TRBV24-1 to TRBJ2-1; 9 nucleotides line up with TRBD2. The V gene end was trimmed by 3 bases and the J gene end by 9 bases; junction bases not matched to a gene: 5. This CDR3 is built from 14 residues. Per the germline V gene, CDR1 is KGHDR and CDR2 is SFDVKD. The chain's CDR3 is CATSDRTSEGEQFF. CDR3 DNA sequence: TGTGCCACCAGTGATCGGACTAGCGAAGGTGAGCAGTTCTTC.

The chain joins TRBV9 to TRBJ1-1; 7 positions agree with TRBD1. CDR1 and CDR2 (germline): SGDLS, YYNGEE. The CDR3 contains 15 residues. After removal of 2 bases from V and 1 base from J, the junction contained 5 bases not matched to a gene. The chain's CDR3 is CASSVGGQQNTEAFF. Here the CDR3 DNA reads TGTGCCAGCAGCGTTGGGGGACAGCAGAACACTGAAGCTTTCTTT.

The gene calls are TRBV27 and TRBJ1-5; D call uncertain. The germline V and J ends were trimmed by 3 bases and 0 bases, with 12 bases remaining between them. The CDR3 contains 16 residues. Germline loops: CDR1 MNHEY, CDR2 SMNVEV (reference sequence). The CDR3 bases are TGTGCCAGCAGTTTTTCGGGATCGGATAGCAATCAGCCCCAGCATTTT. This sequence encodes CASSFSGSDSNQPQHF.

This chain joins TRBV25-1 and TRBJ1-2, with D possibly TRBD1 on 5 matching bases. Deletions cut 0 bases from V and 8 bases from J, with 10 bases between. Per germline, CDR1 MGHDK and CDR2 SYGVNS. The CDR3 loop spans 13 amino acids. The CDR3 DNA sequence: TGTGCCAGCAGTGAATACCCCAGGGCGGGCTACACCTTC. The encoded protein is CASSEYPRAGYTF.

The rearrangement links TRBV19 to TRBJ1-1, with D maybe TRBD1 (6 bases). The CDR3 is 14 residues long. Germline V gene lookup returns CDR1 LNHDA and CDR2 SQIVND (reference sequence). V was clipped by 2 bases and J by 3 bases, with 10 bases between them. CDR3 DNA: TGTGCCAGTAGTATAACAGGGTCGTACACTGAAGCTTTCTTT. Translated: CASSITGSYTEAFF.

The chain uses TRBV2 and TRBJ2-5; 8 bases match TRBD1. Germline V gene lookup returns CDR1 SNHLY and CDR2 FYNNEI. The CDR3 is 13 residues long. V lost 5 bases to trimming and J lost 3 bases; unmatched junction nucleotides: 2. Written as DNA, the CDR3 is TGTGCCAGCAGTCGGACAGGGAAAGAGACCCAGTACTTC. Its translation: CASSRTGKETQYF.

This clone was seen once. The chain couples TRBV18 to TRBJ1-3; D is ambiguous. This CDR3 is 14 amino acids long. V was clipped by 2 bases and J by 1 base, with 6 bases between them. Germline CDR1 and CDR2: KGHSH and LQKENI. CDR3 amino acids: CASSPTTSGNTIYF. DNA for the CDR3: TGTGCCAGCTCACCAACGACTTCTGGAAACACCATATATTTT.

This rearrangement joins TRBV4-1 to TRBJ1-1, with D maybe TRBD1 (5 bases). The CDR3 is made up of 11 amino acids. The germline gives CDR1 MGHRA, CDR2 YSYEKL. V gave up 5 bases and J gave up 11 bases, with 12 bases separating them. CDR3: CASSGGVLAFF. In DNA, the CDR3 is TGCGCCAGCAGCGGAGGGGTTCTGGCTTTCTTT.

The chain has TRBV15 and TRBJ2-1; 13 nucleotides agree with TRBD2. The CDR3 sequence is 16 residues long. Germline CDR1 LNHNV, CDR2 YYDKDF (reference sequence). V trimming: 5 bases; J trimming: 3 bases; junction bases outside the gene matches: 4. For the CDR3, the DNA is TGTGCCACCAGCGGAGGACTAGCGGGGGACTACAATGAGCAGTTCTTC. Its translation is CATSGGLAGDYNEQFF.

This rearrangement joins TRBV24-1 to TRBJ2-3; 8 positions agree with TRBD2. Germline assignment: CDR1 KGHDR and CDR2 SFDVKD. J lost 4 bases, V lost 5 bases, and 4 bases had no gene match. This CDR3 contains 14 residues. The CDR3 loop reads CATSVSGISDTQYF. CDR3 bases: TGTGCCACCAGTGTTAGCGGGATTTCAGATACGCAGTATTTT.

The rearrangement joins TRBV18 to TRBJ1-5; D call uncertain. This CDR3 is built from 15 residues. The V and J ends lost 5 bases and 0 bases respectively, with 11 bases between them. Germline V gives CDR1 KGHSH, CDR2 LQKENI. In DNA form, the CDR3 reads TGTGCCAGCTCAAATAACAGAGATAGCAATCAGCCCCAGCATTTT. Encoded protein: CASSNNRDSNQPQHF. Drawing the rest from reference TRBV18 and TRBJ1-5, the complete variable domain is NAGVMQNPRHLVRRRGQEARLRCSPMKGHSHVYWYRQLPEEGLKFMVYLQKENIIDESGMPKERFSAEFPKEGPSILRIQQVVRGDSAAYFCASSNNRDSNQPQHFGDGTRLSIL.

The gene calls are TRBV12-3 or TRBV12-4 and TRBJ1-2; the D is unclear. CDR3 length: 10 amino acids. V was trimmed by 3 bases and J by 8 bases, leaving 4 bases between them. CDR3 in amino acids: CASSFMGYTF. Written as DNA, the CDR3 is TGTGCCAGCAGTTTCATGGGCTACACCTTC.

The rearrangement links TRBV10-2 to TRBJ2-7; 8 bases are shared with TRBD1. The CDR3 totals 15 residues. V was clipped by 1 base and J by 5 bases; unmatched bases: 7. Germline CDR1 and CDR2: WSHSY and SAAADI. The CDR3 DNA sequence: TGCGCCAGCAGTGAGTTCGGGACAGGAAGGGACGAGCAGTACTTC. It translates to CASSEFGTGRDEQYF.